One sample yielded the 4 T cell receptor beta chains listed below, sequenced in a study of early T cells in non-severe SARS-CoV-2 infection. TCRdb used MiXCR to reprocess the 5' RACE reads, holding one entry per CDR3 protein. Of about 30,000 distinct CDR3 sequences listed, 3.9% are singletons. The source material was whole blood. These receptors came from an adult who was a healthcare worker with PCR-confirmed SARS-CoV-2 infection or an uninfected control (not recorded which).

Ten or more counts support this clonotype. The chain joins TRBV7-9 to TRBJ1-2; D unclear. V lost 5 bases and J lost 2, with 6 bases in between. The CDR3 is made up of 12 amino acids. Germline CDR1 and CDR2: SEHNR and FQNEAQ (reference sequence). The CDR3 region has the DNA TGTGCCAGCAGCCCGGCCAACTATGGCTACACCTTC. This translates into CASSPANYGYTF.

V usage is TRBV5-1 and J usage is TRBJ2-1; a weak D match, TRBD1 (6 bases). The CDR3 has 16 amino acids. The V end lost 4 bases, the J end lost 1 base, and 15 bases lay between the germline ends. In germline, CDR1 is SGHRS, CDR2 YFSETQ. The CDR3: CASSPGVLGSYNEQFF. CDR3 coding DNA: TGCGCCAGCAGCCCAGGGGTGTTGGGGTCCTACAATGAGCAGTTCTTC. Looking up the rest from reference TRBV5-1 and TRBJ2-1 gives the full variable domain: KAGVTQTPRYLIKTRGQQVTLSCSPISGHRSVSWYQQTPGQGLQFLFEYFSETQRNKGNFPGRFSGRQFSNSRSEMNVSTLELGDSALYLCASSPGVLGSYNEQFFGPGTRLTVL.

The table lists this clonotype with many counts. The chain carries TRBV10-3 and TRBJ1-5, with a possible D match to TRBD1 (6 bases). CDR3 length: 14 residues. CDR1 ENHRY and CDR2 SYGVKD come from the germline V gene. V was trimmed by 3 bases and J by 6 bases, leaving 12 bases between them. The CDR3 DNA reads TGTGCCATCAGTGAAGGAGGGGGAGGTCAGCCCCAGCATTTT. Protein product: CAISEGGGGQPQHF.

To note about this clonotype: This may arise from a read error, as a much more abundant clone is one base away. The chain employs TRBV7-2 and TRBJ2-5, with TRBD1 as a possible D gene (6 bases). Germline loops: CDR1 SGHTA, CDR2 FQGNSA. The length of the CDR3 is 15 residues. Trimming cost V 5 bases and J 5 bases, with 18 bases left between them. CDR3 sequence: CASSMSDSLGETQYF. In nucleotides, the CDR3 is TGTGCCAGCAGCATGTCGGACAGCCTGGGCGAGACCCAGTACTTC.